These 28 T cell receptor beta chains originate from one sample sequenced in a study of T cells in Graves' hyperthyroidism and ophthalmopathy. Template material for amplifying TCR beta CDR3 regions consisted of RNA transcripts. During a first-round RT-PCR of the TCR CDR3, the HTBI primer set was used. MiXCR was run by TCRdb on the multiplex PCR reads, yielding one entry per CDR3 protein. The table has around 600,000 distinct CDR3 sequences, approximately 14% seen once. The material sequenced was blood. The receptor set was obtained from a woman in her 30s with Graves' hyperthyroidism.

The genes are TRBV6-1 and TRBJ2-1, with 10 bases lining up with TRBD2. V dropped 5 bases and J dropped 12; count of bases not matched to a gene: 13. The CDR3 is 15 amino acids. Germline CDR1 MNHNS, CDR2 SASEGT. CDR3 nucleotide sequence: TGTGCCAGCAGTCCCGGGACTAGCGCCTACCTGGGGCAGTTCTTC. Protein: CASSPGTSAYLGQFF.

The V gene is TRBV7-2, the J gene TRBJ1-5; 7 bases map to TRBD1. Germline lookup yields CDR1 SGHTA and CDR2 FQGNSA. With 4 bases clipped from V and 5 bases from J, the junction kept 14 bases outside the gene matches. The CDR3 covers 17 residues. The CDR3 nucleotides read TGTGCCAGCAGCTCCCTGACCCTTGACAGGGATGATCAGCCCCAGCATTTT. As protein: CASSSLTLDRDDQPQHF. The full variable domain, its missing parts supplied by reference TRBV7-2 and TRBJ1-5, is GAGVSQSPSNKVTEKGKDVELRCDPISGHTALYWYRQSLGQGLEFLIYFQGNSAPDKSGLPSDRFSAERTGGSVSTLTIQRTQQEDSAVYLCASSSLTLDRDDQPQHFGDGTRLSIL.

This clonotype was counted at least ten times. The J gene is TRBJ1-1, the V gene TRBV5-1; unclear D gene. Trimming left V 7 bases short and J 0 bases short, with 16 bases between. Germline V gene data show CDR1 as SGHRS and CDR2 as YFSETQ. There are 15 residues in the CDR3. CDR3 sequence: CASGVIPGMNTEAFF. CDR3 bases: TGCGCCAGCGGGGTAATTCCGGGGATGAACACTGAAGCTTTCTTT.

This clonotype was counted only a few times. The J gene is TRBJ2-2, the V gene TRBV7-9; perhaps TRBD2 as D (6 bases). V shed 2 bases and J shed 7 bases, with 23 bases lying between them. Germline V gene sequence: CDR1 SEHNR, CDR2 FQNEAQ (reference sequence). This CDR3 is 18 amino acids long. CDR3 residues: CASSLYGGQGGRFGELFF. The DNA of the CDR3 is TGTGCCAGCAGCTTATATGGCGGGCAGGGAGGTCGGTTCGGGGAGCTGTTTTTT.

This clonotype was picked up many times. Written as DNA, the CDR3 is TGTGCCAGCAGTTACTCTGGACAGCCGGACTACGAGCAGTACTTC. It is translated as CASSYSGQPDYEQYF. The chain has TRBV6-2 or TRBV6-3 and TRBJ2-7; TRBD1 might be the D (6 bases). The CDR3 runs 15 residues. Germline loops: CDR1 MNHEY, CDR2 SVGEGT. The V gene lost 0 bases and the J gene lost 3 bases, with 12 bases spanning the gap.

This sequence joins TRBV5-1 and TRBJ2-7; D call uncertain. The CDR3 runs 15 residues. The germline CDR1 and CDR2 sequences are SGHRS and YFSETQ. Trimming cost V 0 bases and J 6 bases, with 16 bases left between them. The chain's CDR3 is CASSLDGRTLGEQYF. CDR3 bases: TGCGCCAGCAGCTTGGATGGACGGACCCTAGGCGAGCAGTACTTC. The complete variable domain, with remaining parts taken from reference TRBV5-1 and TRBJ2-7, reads KAGVTQTPRYLIKTRGQQVTLSCSPISGHRSVSWYQQTPGQGLQFLFEYFSETQRNKGNFPGRFSGRQFSNSRSEMNVSTLELGDSALYLCASSLDGRTLGEQYFGPGTRLTVT.

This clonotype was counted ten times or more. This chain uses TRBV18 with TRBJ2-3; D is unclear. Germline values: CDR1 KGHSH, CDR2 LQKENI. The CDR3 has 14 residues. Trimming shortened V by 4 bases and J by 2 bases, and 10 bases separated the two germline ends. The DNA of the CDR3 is TGTGCCAGCTCACGTGGCGGTAACACAGATACGCAGTATTTT. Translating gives CASSRGGNTDTQYF.

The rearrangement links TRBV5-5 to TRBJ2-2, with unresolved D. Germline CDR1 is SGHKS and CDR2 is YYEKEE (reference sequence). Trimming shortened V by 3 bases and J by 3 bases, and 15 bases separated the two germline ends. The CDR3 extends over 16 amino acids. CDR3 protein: CASSYIHDLHTGELFF. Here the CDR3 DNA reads TGTGCCAGCAGCTATATACACGACCTGCACACCGGGGAGCTGTTTTTT.

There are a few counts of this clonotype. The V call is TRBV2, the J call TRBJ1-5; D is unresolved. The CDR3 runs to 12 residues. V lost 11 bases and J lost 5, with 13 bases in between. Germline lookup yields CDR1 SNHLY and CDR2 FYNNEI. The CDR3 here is CASHGEHQPQHF. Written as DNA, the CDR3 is TGTGCCTCACACGGGGAGCATCAGCCCCAGCATTTT.

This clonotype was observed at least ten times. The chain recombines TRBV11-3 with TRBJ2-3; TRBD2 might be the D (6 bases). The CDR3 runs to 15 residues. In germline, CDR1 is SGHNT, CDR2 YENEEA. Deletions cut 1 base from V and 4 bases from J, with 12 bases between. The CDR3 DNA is TGTGCCAGCAGCTTAGGTGGAGGGAGCCCAGATACGCAGTATTTT. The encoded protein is CASSLGGGSPDTQYF. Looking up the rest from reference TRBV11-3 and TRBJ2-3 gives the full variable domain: EAGVVQSPRYKIIEKKQPVAFWCNPISGHNTLYWYLQNLGQGPELLIRYENEEAVDDSQLPKDRFSAERLKGVDSTLKIQPAELGDSAVYLCASSLGGGSPDTQYFGPGTRLTVL.

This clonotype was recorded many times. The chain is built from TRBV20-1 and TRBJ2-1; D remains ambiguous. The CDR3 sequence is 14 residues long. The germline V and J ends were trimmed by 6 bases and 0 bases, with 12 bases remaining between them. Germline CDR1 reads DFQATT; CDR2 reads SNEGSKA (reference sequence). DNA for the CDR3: TGCAGTGCAGGGAAAGGTGGCTCCTACAATGAGCAGTTCTTC. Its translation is CSAGKGGSYNEQFF.

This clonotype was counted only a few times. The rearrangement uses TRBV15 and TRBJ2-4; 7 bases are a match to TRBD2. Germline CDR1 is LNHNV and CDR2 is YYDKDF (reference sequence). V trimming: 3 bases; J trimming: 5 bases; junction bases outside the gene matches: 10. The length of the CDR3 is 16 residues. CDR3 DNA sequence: TGTGCCACCAGCAGCTCCCGGGGGGAGAGGGAAAACATTCAGTACTTC. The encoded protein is CATSSSRGERENIQYF. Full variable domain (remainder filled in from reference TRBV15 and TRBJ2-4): DAMVIQNPRYQVTQFGKPVTLSCSQTLNHNVMYWYQQKSSQAPKLLFHYYDKDFNNEADTPDNFQSRRPNTSFCFLDIRSPGLGDTAMYLCATSSSRGERENIQYFGAGTRLSVL.

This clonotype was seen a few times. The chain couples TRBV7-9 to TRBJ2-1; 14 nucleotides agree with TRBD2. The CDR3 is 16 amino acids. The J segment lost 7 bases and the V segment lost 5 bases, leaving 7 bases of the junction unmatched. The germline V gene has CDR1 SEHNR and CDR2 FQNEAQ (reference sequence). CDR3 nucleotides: TGTGCCAGCAGCCCGCGACTAGCGGGAGGGGGGAATGAGCAGTTCTTC. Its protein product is CASSPRLAGGGNEQFF.

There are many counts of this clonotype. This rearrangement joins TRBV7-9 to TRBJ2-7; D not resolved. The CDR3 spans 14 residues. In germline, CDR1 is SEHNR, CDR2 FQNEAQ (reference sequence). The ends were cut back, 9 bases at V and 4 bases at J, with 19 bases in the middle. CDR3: CARTSGPTQYEQYF. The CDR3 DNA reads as TGTGCCAGAACTTCGGGCCCCACACAGTACGAGCAGTACTTC.

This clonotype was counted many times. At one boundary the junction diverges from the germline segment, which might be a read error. DNA for the CDR3: TGTGCCAGCAGCTTGGTGGGAGACTATGGCTACACCTTC. It codes for CASSLVGDYGYTF. The chain is built from TRBV5-1 and TRBJ1-2; D is undetermined. The CDR3 is made up of 13 amino acids. The germline V gene has CDR1 SGHRS and CDR2 YFSETQ.

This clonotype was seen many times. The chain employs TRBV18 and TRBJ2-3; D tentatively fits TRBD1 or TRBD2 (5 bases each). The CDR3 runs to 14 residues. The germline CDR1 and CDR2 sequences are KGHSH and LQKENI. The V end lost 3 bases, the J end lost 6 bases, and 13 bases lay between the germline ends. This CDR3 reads CASSPGPTSDTQYF. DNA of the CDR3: TGTGCCAGCTCACCGGGACCGACCTCGGATACGCAGTATTTT.

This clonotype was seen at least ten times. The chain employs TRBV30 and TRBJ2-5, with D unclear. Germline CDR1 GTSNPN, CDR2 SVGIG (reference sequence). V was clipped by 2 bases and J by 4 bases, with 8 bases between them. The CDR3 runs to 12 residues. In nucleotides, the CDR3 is TGTGCCTGGAGTTGGGATCGAGAGACCCAGTACTTC. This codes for CAWSWDRETQYF.

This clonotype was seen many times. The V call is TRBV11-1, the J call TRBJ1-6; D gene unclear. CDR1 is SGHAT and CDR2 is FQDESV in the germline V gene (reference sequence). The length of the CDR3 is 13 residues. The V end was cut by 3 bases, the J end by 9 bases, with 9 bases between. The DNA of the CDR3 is TGTGCCAGCAGCTTCGAGTCTAGTTCACCCCTCCACTTT. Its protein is CASSFESSSPLHF.

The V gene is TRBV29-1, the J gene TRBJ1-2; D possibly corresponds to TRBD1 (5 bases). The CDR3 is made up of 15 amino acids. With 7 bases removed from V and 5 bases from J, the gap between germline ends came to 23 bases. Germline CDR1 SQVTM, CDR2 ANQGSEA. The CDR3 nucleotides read TGCAGCGCCCTCGTGGGGACGACAGTAGCGTATGGCTACACCTTC. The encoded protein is CSALVGTTVAYGYTF.

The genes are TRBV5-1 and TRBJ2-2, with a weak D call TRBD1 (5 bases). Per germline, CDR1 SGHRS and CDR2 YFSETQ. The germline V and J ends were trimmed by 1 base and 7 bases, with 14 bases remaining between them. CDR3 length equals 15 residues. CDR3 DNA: TGCGCCAGCAGCTTGCGGCAGGGTCGTGGCGGGGAGCTGTTTTTT. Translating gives CASSLRQGRGGELFF.

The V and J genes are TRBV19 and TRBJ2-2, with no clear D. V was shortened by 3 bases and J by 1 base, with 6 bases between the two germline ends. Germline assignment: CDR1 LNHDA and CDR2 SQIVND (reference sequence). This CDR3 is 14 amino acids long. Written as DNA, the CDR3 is TGTGCCAGTAGTATTAAGGAGAACACCGGGGAGCTGTTTTTT. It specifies CASSIKENTGELFF.

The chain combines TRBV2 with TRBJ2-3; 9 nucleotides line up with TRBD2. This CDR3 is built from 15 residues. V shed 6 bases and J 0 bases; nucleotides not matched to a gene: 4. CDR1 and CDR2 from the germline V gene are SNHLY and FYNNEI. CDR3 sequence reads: CASRGTSLSTDTQYF. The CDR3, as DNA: TGTGCCAGCAGGGGGACTAGCCTAAGCACAGATACGCAGTATTTT.

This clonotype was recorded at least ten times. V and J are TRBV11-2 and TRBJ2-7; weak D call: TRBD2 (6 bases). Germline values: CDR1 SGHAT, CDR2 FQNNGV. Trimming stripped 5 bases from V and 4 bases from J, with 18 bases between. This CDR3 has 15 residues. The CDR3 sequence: CASSNLGGEPYEQYF. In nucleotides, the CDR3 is TGTGCCAGCAGCAACTTAGGCGGGGAGCCATACGAGCAGTACTTC.

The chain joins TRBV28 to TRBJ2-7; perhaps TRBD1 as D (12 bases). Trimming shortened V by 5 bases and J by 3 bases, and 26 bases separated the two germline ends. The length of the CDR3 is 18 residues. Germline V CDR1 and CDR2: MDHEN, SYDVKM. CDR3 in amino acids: CASSPGQGAGTSGYEQYF. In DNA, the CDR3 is TGTGCCAGCAGTCCGGGACAGGGGGCCGGGACTAGCGGCTACGAGCAGTACTTC. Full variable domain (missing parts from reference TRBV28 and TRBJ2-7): DVKVTQSSRYLVKRTGEKVFLECVQDMDHENMFWYRQDPGLGLRLIYFSYDVKMKEKGDIPEGYSVSREKKERFSLILESASTNQTSMYLCASSPGQGAGTSGYEQYFGPGTRLTVT.

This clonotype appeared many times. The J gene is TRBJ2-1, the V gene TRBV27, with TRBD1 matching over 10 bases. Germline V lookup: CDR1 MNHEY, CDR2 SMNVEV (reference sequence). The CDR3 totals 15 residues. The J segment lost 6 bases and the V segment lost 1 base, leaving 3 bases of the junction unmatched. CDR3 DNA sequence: TGTGCCAGCAGTTTATGGGGACAGGGGCCCAATGAGCAGTTCTTC. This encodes CASSLWGQGPNEQFF.

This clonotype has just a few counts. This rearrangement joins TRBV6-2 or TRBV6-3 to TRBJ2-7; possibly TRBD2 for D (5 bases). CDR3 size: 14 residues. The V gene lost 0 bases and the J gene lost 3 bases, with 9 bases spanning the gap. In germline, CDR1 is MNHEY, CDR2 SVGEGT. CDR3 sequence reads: CASSYSPGFYEQYF. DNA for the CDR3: TGTGCCAGCAGTTACTCTCCGGGGTTCTACGAGCAGTACTTC.

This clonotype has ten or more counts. The CDR3 region has the DNA TGTGCCAGCAGTCTTTGGGGAGGGGTTGAGCAGTTCTTC. The encoded protein is CASSLWGGVEQFF. V is TRBV9 and J is TRBJ2-1; 7 nucleotides agree with TRBD2. The CDR3 consists of 13 residues. Looked up from germline, CDR1 is SGDLS and CDR2 is YYNGEE. V was clipped by 5 bases and J by 9 bases; unmatched bases: 8.

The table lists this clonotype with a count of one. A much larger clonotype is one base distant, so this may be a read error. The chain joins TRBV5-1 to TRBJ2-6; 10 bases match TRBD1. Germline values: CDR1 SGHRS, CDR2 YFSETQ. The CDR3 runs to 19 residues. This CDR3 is CAGSFTWGQGIAGANVLTF. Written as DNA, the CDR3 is TGCGCCGGCAGCTTCACGTGGGGACAGGGGATTGCTGGGGCCAACGTCCTGACTTTC.